This is a list of T cell receptor beta chains from one sample in a study of T cell responses to AZD1222 COVID-19 vaccine. TCRdb keeps only in-frame clones here, not all; method: immunoSEQ multiplex PCR. The sample holds more than 140,000 clones, around 91% seen once. This sample comprised peripheral blood, obtained on day 0 of AZD1222 vaccination. Source of these receptors: an adult in good health. The CDR3 runs from the conserved cysteine through the conserved F or W. The D gene is left open where the match is weak. Only some rows state a clone size, as once, few, many or a class for expanded clones.

size	D	V	J	DNA	CDR3
.	TRBD2	TRBV28	TRBJ2-2	TGTGCCAGCAGTTTCCCCGGGAGGGCCCGGACCGGGGAGCTGTTTTTT	CASSFPGRARTGELFF
.	.	TRBV2	TRBJ1-5	TGTGCCGGGTCACAGGGTCCCAATCAGCCCCAGCATTTT	CAGSQGPNQPQHF
.	.	TRBV27	TRBJ1-1	TGTGCCAGCAGTTTATCGGCCGGGGGGGCCATGAACACTGAAGCTTTCTTT	CASSLSAGGAMNTEAFF
.	TRBD1	TRBV6-5	TRBJ1-1	TGTGCCAGCAGTCGAGACAGGGCTCCGAACACTGAAGCTTTCTTT	CASSRDRAPNTEAFF
few	.	TRBV6-6	TRBJ2-7	TGTGCCAGCAGTCTCCCATGGACTCAGTCCTACGAGCAGTACTTC	CASSLPWTQSYEQYF
.	.	TRBV14	TRBJ1-3	TGTGCCAGCAGCCAAGAACGGGGCGCTGGAAACACCATATATTTT	CASSQERGAGNTIYF
.	.	TRBV24-1	TRBJ2-5	TGTGCCACCAGTGACCCCGGGACAAGGGGGGAGACCCAGTACTTC	CATSDPGTRGETQYF
.	.	TRBV7-3	TRBJ2-5	TGTGCCAGCGGGTCGGGGGGCCTGGGGACCCAGTACTTC	CASGSGGLGTQYF
.	.	TRBV6-1	TRBJ1-4	TGTGCCAGCAGTGAAGGGGGATACAGGGATCGTGAAAAACTGTTTTTT	CASSEGGYRDREKLFF
.	.	TRBV27	TRBJ1-1	TGTGCCAGCAGTTTATTAGGTGGTCATGAAGCTTTCTTT	CASSLLGGHEAFF
.	.	TRBV5-1	TRBJ2-5	TGCGCCAGCAGCTTCGACAGCTCGCAAGAGACCCAGTACTTC	CASSFDSSQETQYF
.	.	TRBV28	TRBJ2-5	TGTGCCAGCAGTTTAACAGCTGCTGGGACCCAGTACTTC	CASSLTAAGTQYF
.	.	TRBV7-2	TRBJ1-1	TGTGCCAGCAGCTTACCCCGACCCGGGACTGAAGCTTTCTTT	CASSLPRPGTEAFF
.	.	TRBV7-2	TRBJ2-1	TGTGCCAGCAGTCCGGCCGCCGTACTCAGAGGTGAGCAGTTCTTC	CASSPAAVLRGEQFF
.	.	TRBV19	TRBJ1-1	TGTGCCAGTAGAATCAGCCCGGCTGGGGACACTGAAGCTTTCTTT	CASRISPAGDTEAFF
.	.	TRBV19	TRBJ1-1	TGTGCCAGTAGTCGAACGACAGCGAACACTGAAGCTTTCTTT	CASSRTTANTEAFF
.	.	TRBV11-2	TRBJ2-3	TGTGCCAGCAGCTCAACTGGCACAGATACGCAGTATTTT	CASSSTGTDTQYF
once	TRBD2	TRBV18	TRBJ2-1	TGTGCCAGCTCACCCCCGAGTAGCGGGGGCTACAATGAGCAGTTCTTC	CASSPPSSGGYNEQFF
.	.	TRBV28	TRBJ2-5	TGTGCCAGCAGCCTCGGTCTAGGAACAAGGGAGACCCAGTACTTC	CASSLGLGTRETQYF
.	.	TRBV28	TRBJ2-5	TGTGCCATTAAAATCAGGGGACCCCAAGAGACCCAGTACTTC	CAIKIRGPQETQYF
.	.	TRBV18	TRBJ1-5	TGTGCCAGCTCACCCACCGGGGCCGGAGGTCAGCCCCAGCATTTT	CASSPTGAGGQPQHF
.	TRBD2	TRBV29-1	TRBJ2-1	TGCAGCGTTGGGGGCGGGAGGAGTATATACGGTGAGCAGTTCTTC	CSVGGGRSIYGEQFF
.	.	TRBV10-1	TRBJ2-7	TGCGCCAGCAGTGAAGGGCGGGACTCCTACGAGCAGTACTTC	CASSEGRDSYEQYF